This T cell receptor beta chain was sequenced during a study of blood T cell repertoires in COVID-19. The CDR3 is 13 residues long. V was pared by 1 base and J by 7 bases, with 3 bases of the junction left unmatched. Regarding this clone: Other DNA sequences in the same sample also yield this CDR3.

Measured with immunoSEQ multiplex PCR; TCRdb has only the in-frame clones, and not every one. The table includes some 260,000 clones, roughly 88% detected once. Material for sequencing was peripheral blood. The TCR comes from an elderly man with acute or convalescent COVID-19. This chain joins TRBV12-3 or TRBV12-4 and TRBJ1-2; 7 positions match TRBD1. CDR3 coding DNA: TGTGCCAGCAGTTTAGAGGGGGCCGGTGGCTACACCTTC. Translated: CASSLEGAGGYTF.